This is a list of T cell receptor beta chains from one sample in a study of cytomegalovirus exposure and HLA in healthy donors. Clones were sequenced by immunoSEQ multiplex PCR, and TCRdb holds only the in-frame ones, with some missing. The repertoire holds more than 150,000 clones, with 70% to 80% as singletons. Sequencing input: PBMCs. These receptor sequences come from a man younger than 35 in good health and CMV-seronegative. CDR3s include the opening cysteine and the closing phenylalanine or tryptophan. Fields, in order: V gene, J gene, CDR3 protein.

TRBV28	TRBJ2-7	CASKTPSSYEQYF
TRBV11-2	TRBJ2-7	CASSPGQISYEQYF
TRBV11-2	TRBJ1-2	CASSTGQGYGYTF
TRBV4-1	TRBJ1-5	CASSQVSQGPQPQHF
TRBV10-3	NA	CAMPPYSYEQYF
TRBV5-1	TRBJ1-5	CASSSGQGSNQPQHF
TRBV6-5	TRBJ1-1	CASMGETEAFF
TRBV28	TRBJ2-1	CASGGWSYNEQFF
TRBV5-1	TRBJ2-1	CVTKQGLAAYNEQFF
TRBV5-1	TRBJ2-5	CASSLARGLAGPETQYF
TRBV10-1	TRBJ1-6	CASSGTGGNSPLHF
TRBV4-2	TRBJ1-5	CASSREDQPQHF
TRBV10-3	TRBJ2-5	CASSLRQETQYF
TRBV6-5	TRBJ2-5	CASSNINTGQETQYF
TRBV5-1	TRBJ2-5	CASSPTGIQETQYF
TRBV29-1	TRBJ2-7	CSVGGRADSYEQYF
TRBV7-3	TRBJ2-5	CASSLASGRAGETQYF
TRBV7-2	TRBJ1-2	CASSPEANYGYTF
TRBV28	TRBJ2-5	CASSFGTEQETQYF
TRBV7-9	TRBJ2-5	CASSPLGTAKETQYF
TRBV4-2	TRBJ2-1	CASSLWTGGDEQFF
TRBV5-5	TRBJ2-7	CASSLAPSTGAPSYEQYF
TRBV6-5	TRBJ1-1	CASSYSSGSTEAFF
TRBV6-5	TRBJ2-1	CASSSAGTLRGEQFF
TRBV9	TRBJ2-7	CASSAEGDRDEQYF
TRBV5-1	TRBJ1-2	CASTDGTGYGYTF
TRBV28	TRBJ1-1	CASSRLRDAFF
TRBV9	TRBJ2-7	CASSVDAGSFYEQYF
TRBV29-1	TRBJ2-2	CSVGLENTGELFF
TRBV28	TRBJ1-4	CASSAGGGNEKLFF
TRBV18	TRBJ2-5	CASSPLPAGQRVTQYF
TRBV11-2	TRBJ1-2	CASSPPTGANYGYTF
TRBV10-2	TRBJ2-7	CASSPGLAGVYEQYF
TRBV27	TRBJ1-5	CASSLSRGRRSTEPQHF
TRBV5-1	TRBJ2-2	CASSLRRAGELFF
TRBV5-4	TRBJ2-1	CASSSTGVTDNEQFF
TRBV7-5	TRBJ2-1	CARSHPGKGVNEQFF
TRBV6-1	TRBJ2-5	CASSTKRVPQETQYF
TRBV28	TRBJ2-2	CASRGGAGELFF
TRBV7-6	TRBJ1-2	CASSLDRGYGYTF
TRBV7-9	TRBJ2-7	CASSSATTGRTYEQYF
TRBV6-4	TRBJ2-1	CASSERPGTPNEQFF
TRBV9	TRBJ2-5	CASSAGGSGGIQETQYF
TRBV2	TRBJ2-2	CASSGGRANTGELFF
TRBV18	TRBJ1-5	CASSPNAQGASQPQHF
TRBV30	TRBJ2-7	CAWTSASGVSSYEQYF
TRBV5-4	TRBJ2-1	CASRVLAGDDNEQFF
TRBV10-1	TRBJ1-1	CASSHRQGLNTEAFF
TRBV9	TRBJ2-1	CASSAGGAASYNEQFF
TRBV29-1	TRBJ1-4	CSAWTGSNEKLFF
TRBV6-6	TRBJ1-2	CASSPPGLSGYTF
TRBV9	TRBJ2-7	CASSVAPASEQYF
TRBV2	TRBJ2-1	CASKQPGRGKANEQFF